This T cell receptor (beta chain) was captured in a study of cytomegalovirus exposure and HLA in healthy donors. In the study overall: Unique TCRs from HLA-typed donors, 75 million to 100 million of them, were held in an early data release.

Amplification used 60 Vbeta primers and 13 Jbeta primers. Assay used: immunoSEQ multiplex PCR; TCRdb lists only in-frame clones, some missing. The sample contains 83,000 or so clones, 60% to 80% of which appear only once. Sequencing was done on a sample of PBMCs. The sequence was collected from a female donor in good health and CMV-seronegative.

The CDR3 nucleotides read TGTGCCACCAGCAGAGATCTTCGGGAGGCTGGGGGAAACACCATATATTTT. Translation: CATSRDLREAGGNTIYF. This chain connects TRBV15 to TRBJ1-3; D is uncertain. CDR1 and CDR2 (germline): LNHNV, YYDKDF (reference sequence). CDR3 length: 17 amino acids. Trimming shortened V by 0 bases and J by 4 bases, and 16 bases separated the two germline ends.